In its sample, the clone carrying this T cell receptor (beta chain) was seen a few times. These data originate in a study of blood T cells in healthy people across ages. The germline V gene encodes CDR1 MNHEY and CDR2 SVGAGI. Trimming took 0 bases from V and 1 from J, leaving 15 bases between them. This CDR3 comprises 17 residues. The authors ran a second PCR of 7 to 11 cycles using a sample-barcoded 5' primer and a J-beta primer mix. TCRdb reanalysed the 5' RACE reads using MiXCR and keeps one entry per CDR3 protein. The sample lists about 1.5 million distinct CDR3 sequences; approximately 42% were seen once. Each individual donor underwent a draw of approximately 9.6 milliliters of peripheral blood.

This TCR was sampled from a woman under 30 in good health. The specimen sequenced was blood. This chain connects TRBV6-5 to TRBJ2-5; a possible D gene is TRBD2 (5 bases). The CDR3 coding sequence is TGTGCCAGCAGTTACTCGAGACCCCAGCGGTTCCAAGAGACCCAGTACTTC. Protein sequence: CASSYSRPQRFQETQYF.